These T cell receptor beta chains were read from a single sample in a study of shared clonotypes between healthy human individuals. Using immunoSEQ multiplex PCR, the repertoire was profiled, and TCRdb retains in-frame clones only, with some absent. The repertoire holds 2 million to 2.5 million clones, with roughly 93% as singletons. The sample comprised naive CD4+ T cells from PBMCs. All receptors derive from a man between 18 and 29 years old in good health. Some clones in this sample may be carry-over from other donors' samples. Each CDR3 is given with its conserved first and last residue. Fields, in order: clone size, J gene, V gene, D gene, CDR3 DNA, CDR3 protein. D genes are given only for firm matches. Clone size is shown for a subset of rows, as once, few, many or a class of expanded clone.

NA TRBJ1-6 TRBV7-9 NA TGTGCCAGCAGCTTAGTAGCCTTCGGCAGGAGCTCCTATAATTCACCCCTCCACTTT CASSLVAFGRSSYNSPLHF
NA TRBJ1-4 TRBV30 NA TGTGCCTGGACCCCCGGGGGACTCCAGGCTGAAAAACTGTTTTTT CAWTPGGLQAEKLFF
NA TRBJ2-3 TRBV9 NA TGTGCCAACCTCTCCCCCCCCCACAGGTCAGATACGCAGTATTTT CANLSPPHRSDTQYF
NA TRBJ2-2 TRBV5-1 NA TGCGCCAGCAGCTTGGGGCCCTCCGGGGAGCTGTTTTTT CASSLGPSGELFF
NA TRBJ2-3 TRBV30 NA TGTGCCTGGGCGCCCGGGGGCACAGATACGCAGTATTTT CAWAPGGTDTQYF
NA TRBJ1-1 TRBV10-3 TRBD1 TGTGCCATCAGTGCTCAGGGGGCGGGGCCTGAAGCTTTCTTT CAISAQGAGPEAFF
NA TRBJ2-3 TRBV6-6 NA TGTGCCAGCAGTGATGTCGGGAGAGTCGAAGATACGCAGTATTTT CASSDVGRVEDTQYF
NA TRBJ2-6 TRBV7-8 NA TGTGCCAGCAGCTTAGGGAACTCTGGGGCCAACGTCCTGACTTTC CASSLGNSGANVLTF
NA TRBJ1-1 TRBV28 NA TGTGCCAGCAGTTCCTTAGCTATGAAGGCTTTCTTT CASSSLAMKAFF
NA TRBJ2-7 TRBV28 NA TGTGCCAGCCGTGACAGTAACTCCTACGAGCAGTACTTC CASRDSNSYEQYF
NA TRBJ1-1 TRBV9 NA TGTGCCAGCAGCGTAGTGGGGCAGGGTAATATAGGAGCTTTCTTT CASSVVGQGNIGAFF
once TRBJ2-2 TRBV7-2 TRBD2 TGTGCCAGCAGCCCACGACTAGCGGCGAACACCGGGGAGCTGTTTTTT CASSPRLAANTGELFF
NA TRBJ2-7 TRBV7-8 NA TGTGCCAGCAGCTTAGTTTCCTCGTGGACTTCAACCTACGAGCAGTACTTC CASSLVSSWTSTYEQYF
NA TRBJ2-5 TRBV6-5 NA TGTGCCAGCAGCCGCGCGGGGTTGGGGCAAGAGACCCAGTACTTC CASSRAGLGQETQYF
NA TRBJ1-2 TRBV19 TRBD1 TGTGCCAGTAGGTCAGGGGGTTTTACTAACTATGGCTACACCTTC CASRSGGFTNYGYTF
NA TRBJ2-7 TRBV5-1 NA TGCGCCAGCAGCTTGGTCTTAGGCCCCAAGGATTACGAGCAGTACTTC CASSLVLGPKDYEQYF
NA TRBJ2-2 TRBV18 NA TGTGCCAGCTCACGGTGGGAGCGGGACACCGGGGAGCTGTTTTTT CASSRWERDTGELFF
NA TRBJ2-1 TRBV2 NA TGTGCCAGCAGGAACTCCCCGGGGCAGCTCTTC CASRNSPGQLF
NA TRBJ2-3 TRBV2 NA TGTGCCAGCAGTGAAGGTTCAGATACGCAGTATTTT CASSEGSDTQYF
NA TRBJ1-1 TRBV27 NA TGTGCCAGCAGTTTATCAGGGGCCACTGAAGCTTTCTTT CASSLSGATEAFF
NA TRBJ2-2 TRBV18 TRBD1 TGTGCCAGCTCACCTACTGGGACAGCTAACACCGGGGAGCTGTTTTTT CASSPTGTANTGELFF
NA TRBJ1-4 TRBV5-4 NA TGTGCCAGCAGCATTACCCGATTGGATCCAACTAATGAAAAACTGTTTTTT CASSITRLDPTNEKLFF
NA TRBJ2-1 TRBV5-1 TRBD2 TGCGCCAGCAGCTTTGCTGGGACTAGAAACAAGGAGCAGTTCTTC CASSFAGTRNKEQFF
NA TRBJ2-7 TRBV23-1 NA TGCGCCAGCAGTGATCAAACAGGCCACTACGAGCAGTACTTC CASSDQTGHYEQYF
NA TRBJ1-1 TRBV5-4 NA TGTGCCAGCAGTCCGGGGGGCATGAACACTGAAGCTTTCTTT CASSPGGMNTEAFF
NA TRBJ2-7 TRBV5-1 TRBD1 TGCGCCAGCAGCTGGGGACAGGGATTAATCTACGAGCAGTACTTC CASSWGQGLIYEQYF
NA TRBJ2-2 TRBV29-1 TRBD1 TGCAGCGTTGGGAGGACAGGGGAGACCGGGGAGCTGTTTTTT CSVGRTGETGELFF
NA TRBJ2-1 TRBV7-2 TRBD2 TGTGCCAGCAGCATACTAGCGGGGCTCAATGAGCAGTTCTTC CASSILAGLNEQFF
NA TRBJ2-1 TRBV5-4 TRBD2 TGTGCCAGCAGCATTTCTAGCGGGCCTAATGAGCAGTTCTTC CASSISSGPNEQFF
NA TRBJ2-2 TRBV21-1 NA TGTGCCAGCAGCAAGTTGTGCGGGGTGAAACGAAACACCGGGGAGCTGTTTTTT CASSKLCGVKRNTGELFF
NA TRBJ2-5 TRBV2 TRBD1 TGTGCCAGCAGCCGGGACAGGGGGCCCGAGACCCAGTACTTC CASSRDRGPETQYF
NA TRBJ2-7 TRBV19 NA TGTGCCACCATTAGCTGGTCAGGACTTTACTTCTGGGATGAGGAGCAGTACTTC CATISWSGLYFWDEEQYF
NA TRBJ2-7 TRBV15 NA TGTGCCACCTCACTCAGGACGGCCGCGTACGAGCAGTACTTC CATSLRTAAYEQYF
NA TRBJ1-5 TRBV6-5 NA TGTGCCAGCAGTTACCGGGGGGATCAGCCCCAGCATTTT CASSYRGDQPQHF
NA TRBJ2-7 TRBV9 NA TGTGCCAGCAGCGTAGGGAAGGCCACAAGCTCCTACGAGCAGTACTTC CASSVGKATSSYEQYF
once TRBJ1-2 TRBV7-9 TRBD1 TGTGCCAGCAAACCATGGGGGACAGACGATTTCTATGGCTACACCTTC CASKPWGTDDFYGYTF
NA TRBJ2-7 TRBV2 TRBD1 TGTGCCAGCAGGGGGACAGGCTCCTACGAGCAGTACTTC CASRGTGSYEQYF
NA TRBJ1-5 TRBV5-1 NA TGCGCCAGCAGCTTGGAGGCAGGGGTTCAGCCCCAGCATTTT CASSLEAGVQPQHF
NA TRBJ2-1 TRBV5-1 TRBD2 TGCGCCAGCAGCTTGGGCGGGAGTACCGGGAATGAGCAGTTCTTC CASSLGGSTGNEQFF